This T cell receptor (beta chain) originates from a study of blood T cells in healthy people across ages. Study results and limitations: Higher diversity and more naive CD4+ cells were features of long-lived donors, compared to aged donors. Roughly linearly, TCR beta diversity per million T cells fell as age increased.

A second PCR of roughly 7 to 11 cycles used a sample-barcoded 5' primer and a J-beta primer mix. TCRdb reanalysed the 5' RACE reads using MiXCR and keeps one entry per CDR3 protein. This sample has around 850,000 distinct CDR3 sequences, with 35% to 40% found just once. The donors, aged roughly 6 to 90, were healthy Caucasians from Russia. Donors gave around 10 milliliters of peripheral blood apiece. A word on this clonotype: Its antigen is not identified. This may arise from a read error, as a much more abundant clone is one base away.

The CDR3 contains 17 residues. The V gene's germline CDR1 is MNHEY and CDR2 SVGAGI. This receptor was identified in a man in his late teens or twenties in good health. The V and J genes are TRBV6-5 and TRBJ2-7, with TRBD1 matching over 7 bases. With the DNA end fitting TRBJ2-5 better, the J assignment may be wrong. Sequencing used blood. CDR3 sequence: CASSYLGRDSVQETQYF. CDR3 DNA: TGTGCCAGCAGTTACTTGGGCCGGGACAGCGTCCAAGAGACCCAGTACTTC.